The clone carrying this TCR beta chain was recorded at least ten times. Its antigen is as yet unknown. TCRdb itself ran the reads through MiXCR, one entry per CDR3 protein. The repertoire holds 350,000 to 550,000 distinct CDR3 sequences, approximately 31% seen once, with around 13% in the top ten. This specimen comes from a study of T cell repertoires in cytomegalovirus infection. In the study overall: Signatures in public TCR beta sequences pointed to both CMV infection and matching HLA type.

Overall study findings and caveats: Ex vivo responses were dominated by HLA-C-restricted CMV-specific TCR beta clonotypes.

The CDR3 covers 17 residues. Germline CDR1 reads SEHNR; CDR2 reads FQNEAQ (reference sequence). The ends lost 3 bases at V and 1 base at J; junction bases unmatched: 11. The sequenced sample consisted of PBMCs. The V gene is TRBV7-9, the J gene TRBJ2-5, with 7 bases matching TRBD1. The TCR comes from a human donor in good health (CMV status not recorded). Some clones in this sample may be carry-over from other donors' samples. The CDR3 nucleotides are TGTGCCAGCAGCTTGGTGGGTCACCGGGACAGCCAAGAGACCCAGTACTTC. Amino acids: CASSLVGHRDSQETQYF. Variable domain in full (rest from reference TRBV7-9 and TRBJ2-5): DTGVSQNPRHKITKRGQNVTFRCDPISEHNRLYWYRQTLGQGPEFLTYFQNEAQLEKSRLLSDRFSAERPKGSFSTLEIQRTEQGDSAMYLCASSLVGHRDSQETQYFGPGTRLLVL.